The rows below give T cell receptor beta chains drawn from one sample of a study of cytomegalovirus exposure and HLA in healthy donors. Clones were sequenced by immunoSEQ multiplex PCR, and TCRdb holds only the in-frame ones, with some missing. The sample has 90,000 to 100,000 clones; roughly 71% are singletons. Sequenced: PBMCs. All receptors come from a man aged 45-65 years in good health and CMV-seronegative. Both conserved end residues are part of each CDR3. The D gene is left open where the match is weak. Part of the rows lack a size; the others show once, few, many or a class for expanded clones.

CDR3aa: CATSRAAGGSPDTQYF
CDR3nt: TGTGCCACCAGCAGAGCGGCAGGTGGGAGTCCAGATACGCAGTATTTT
j_gene: TRBJ2-3
v_gene: TRBV15
d_gene: .
abundance: few

CDR3aa: CASSLSTGEGEQYF
CDR3nt: TGCGCCAGCAGCTTGAGTACAGGGGAAGGCGAGCAGTACTTC
j_gene: TRBJ2-7
v_gene: TRBV5-1
d_gene: TRBD1
abundance: .

CDR3aa: CAWSRREGGSPLHF
CDR3nt: TGTGCCTGGAGTCGCCGGGAGGGAGGCTCACCCCTCCACTTT
j_gene: TRBJ1-6
v_gene: TRBV30
d_gene: .
abundance: .

CDR3aa: CASSEDSRDKKQYF
CDR3nt: TGTGCCAGCAGTGAAGATTCCAGGGACAAGAAGCAGTACTTC
j_gene: TRBJ2-7
v_gene: TRBV6-1
d_gene: .
abundance: few

CDR3aa: CASSSLAGGPSTQYF
CDR3nt: TGTGCCAGCAGCTCACTAGCGGGAGGGCCGAGTACGCAGTATTTT
j_gene: TRBJ2-3
v_gene: TRBV5-4
d_gene: TRBD2
abundance: .

CDR3aa: CASSPHSSYNEQFF
CDR3nt: TGTGCCAGCAGCCCGCACAGCTCCTACAATGAGCAGTTCTTC
j_gene: TRBJ2-1
v_gene: TRBV2
d_gene: .
abundance: .

CDR3aa: CASSPRTILTQYF
CDR3nt: TGTGCCAGCAGTCCTAGGACTATCTTGACCCAGTACTTC
j_gene: TRBJ2-5
v_gene: TRBV2
d_gene: .
abundance: few

CDR3aa: CASSDRDNHEQYF
CDR3nt: TGTGCCAGCAGTGACCGGGACAACCACGAGCAGTACTTC
j_gene: TRBJ2-7
v_gene: TRBV6-1
d_gene: .
abundance: few

CDR3aa: CASSPPGRGNEKLFF
CDR3nt: TGTGCCAGCAGTCCTCCCGGCAGGGGAAATGAAAAACTGTTTTTT
j_gene: TRBJ1-4
v_gene: TRBV28
d_gene: .
abundance: .

CDR3aa: CASRPGQGIPYEQYF
CDR3nt: TGCGCCAGCCGGCCGGGACAGGGGATTCCCTACGAGCAGTACTTC
j_gene: TRBJ2-7
v_gene: TRBV5-1
d_gene: TRBD1
abundance: .

CDR3aa: CASSQDRGETGELFF
CDR3nt: TGCGCCAGCAGCCAAGATCGGGGGGAGACCGGGGAGCTGTTTTTT
j_gene: TRBJ2-2
v_gene: TRBV4-1
d_gene: TRBD2
abundance: .

CDR3aa: CASSSSTGAYGYTF
CDR3nt: TGTGCCAGCAGCTCCTCGACAGGGGCCTATGGCTACACCTTC
j_gene: TRBJ1-2
v_gene: TRBV9
d_gene: TRBD1
abundance: .

CDR3aa: CASSFDRDEKLFF
CDR3nt: TGTGCCAGCAGCTTCGACAGGGATGAAAAACTGTTTTTT
j_gene: TRBJ1-4
v_gene: TRBV11-2
d_gene: TRBD1
abundance: few

CDR3aa: CASIYSSSPSTDTQYF
CDR3nt: TGTGCCAGCATCTATTCTAGCTCCCCTAGCACAGATACGCAGTATTTT
j_gene: TRBJ2-3
v_gene: TRBV7-8
d_gene: .
abundance: few

CDR3aa: CASTLPDRVNYGYTF
CDR3nt: TGTGCCAGCACTCTCCCTGACAGGGTTAACTATGGCTACACCTTC
j_gene: TRBJ1-2
v_gene: TRBV5-4
d_gene: TRBD1
abundance: once

CDR3aa: CASGAVAGNEDTQYF
CDR3nt: TGTGCTAGTGGCGCCGTAGCGGGAAACGAAGATACGCAGTATTTT
j_gene: TRBJ2-3
v_gene: TRBV12-5
d_gene: TRBD2
abundance: few

CDR3aa: CAQQSEREIDTQYF
CDR3nt: TGTGCCCAGCAATCAGAGCGGGAGATAGATACGCAGTATTTT
j_gene: TRBJ2-3
v_gene: TRBV7-9
d_gene: TRBD2
abundance: .

CDR3aa: CASSPKTGAPGEQFF
CDR3nt: TGTGCCAGTAGCCCTAAGACAGGGGCGCCCGGTGAGCAGTTCTTC
j_gene: TRBJ2-1
v_gene: TRBV19
d_gene: TRBD1
abundance: .

CDR3aa: CASSPRRGSRNTIYF
CDR3nt: TGTGCCAGCAGCCCCCGCAGAGGGTCGAGAAACACCATATATTTT
j_gene: TRBJ1-3
v_gene: TRBV7-2
d_gene: .
abundance: once

CDR3aa: CASSLGDTPHF
CDR3nt: TGTGCCAGCAGCTTGGGAGACACGCCCCACTTC
j_gene: TRBJ2-5
v_gene: TRBV7-6
d_gene: .
abundance: .

CDR3aa: CASRPGTTGYTF
CDR3nt: TGTGCCAGCAGACCCGGGACAACTGGCTACACCTTC
j_gene: TRBJ1-2
v_gene: TRBV6-6
d_gene: .
abundance: few

CDR3aa: CASSQGAGSGANVLTF
CDR3nt: TGCGCCAGCAGCCAAGGTGCAGGGTCTGGGGCCAACGTCCTGACTTTC
j_gene: TRBJ2-6
v_gene: TRBV4-3
d_gene: .
abundance: .

CDR3aa: CASSGGTATYEQYF
CDR3nt: TGCGCCAGCAGCGGGGGGACGGCCACCTACGAGCAGTACTTC
j_gene: TRBJ2-7
v_gene: TRBV5-1
d_gene: .
abundance: .

CDR3aa: CASSQGGTGEAFF
CDR3nt: TGTGCCAGCAGCCAGGGAGGGACAGGTGAAGCTTTCTTT
j_gene: TRBJ1-1
v_gene: TRBV7-3
d_gene: TRBD1
abundance: .

CDR3aa: CASTGQRSTDTQYF
CDR3nt: TGTGCCAGCACCGGACAGAGAAGCACAGATACGCAGTATTTT
j_gene: TRBJ2-3
v_gene: TRBV2
d_gene: .
abundance: .

CDR3aa: CASRSGQANYGYTF
CDR3nt: TGTGCCAGCAGATCTGGACAGGCTAACTATGGCTACACCTTC
j_gene: TRBJ1-2
v_gene: TRBV6-5
d_gene: TRBD1
abundance: .

CDR3aa: CASSSPERGLHGYTF
CDR3nt: TGCGCCAGCAGCTCCCCCGAGCGGGGGTTGCATGGCTACACCTTC
j_gene: TRBJ1-2
v_gene: TRBV4-1
d_gene: .
abundance: .

CDR3aa: CASSLAGGTNEKLFF
CDR3nt: TGTGCCAGCAGCTTGGCCGGGGGAACTAATGAAAAACTGTTTTTT
j_gene: TRBJ1-4
v_gene: TRBV5-6
d_gene: .
abundance: .

CDR3aa: CASSGGTSGSTGELFF
CDR3nt: TGTGCCAGCAGCGGGGGGACTAGCGGGAGCACCGGGGAGCTGTTTTTT
j_gene: TRBJ2-2
v_gene: TRBV5-4
d_gene: TRBD2
abundance: .

CDR3aa: CASSLGGRLAGRDTQYF
CDR3nt: TGCGCCAGCAGCTTGGGTGGGCGACTAGCGGGGAGAGATACGCAGTATTTT
j_gene: TRBJ2-3
v_gene: TRBV5-1
d_gene: TRBD2
abundance: .

CDR3aa: CASSPQAGVTEAFF
CDR3nt: TGTGCCAGCAGCCCCCAGGCAGGGGTCACTGAAGCTTTCTTT
j_gene: TRBJ1-1
v_gene: TRBV7-3
d_gene: .
abundance: .

CDR3aa: CASSVAGQLGNTIYF
CDR3nt: TGTGCCAGCAGCGTAGCGGGACAGCTTGGAAACACCATATATTTT
j_gene: TRBJ1-3
v_gene: TRBV9
d_gene: TRBD1
abundance: .

CDR3aa: CAWRAPSTDTQYF
CDR3nt: TGTGCCTGGAGGGCACCTAGCACAGATACGCAGTATTTT
j_gene: TRBJ2-3
v_gene: TRBV30
d_gene: .
abundance: .

CDR3aa: CASSSQTGSAGEKLFF
CDR3nt: TGTGCCAGCAGCTCGCAAACAGGGTCGGCGGGTGAAAAACTGTTTTTT
j_gene: TRBJ1-4
v_gene: TRBV5-4
d_gene: .
abundance: .

CDR3aa: CASSPSGTGGVHSNQPQHF
CDR3nt: TGTGCCAGCTCACCCTCCGGCACAGGAGGGGTCCATAGCAATCAGCCCCAGCATTTT
j_gene: TRBJ1-5
v_gene: TRBV18
d_gene: .
abundance: once

CDR3aa: CASSQESTGGSYEQYF
CDR3nt: TGCGCCAGCAGCCAAGAGTCGACAGGGGGCTCCTACGAGCAGTACTTC
j_gene: TRBJ2-7
v_gene: TRBV4-3
d_gene: TRBD1
abundance: .

CDR3aa: CASSFSVAENYGYTF
CDR3nt: TGTGCCAGCAGCTTCTCGGTAGCGGAGAACTATGGCTACACCTTC
j_gene: TRBJ1-2
v_gene: TRBV7-9
d_gene: .
abundance: .

CDR3aa: CASSETRGAGEKLFF
CDR3nt: TGTGCCAGCAGTGAGACCCGGGGGGCGGGGGAAAAACTGTTTTTT
j_gene: TRBJ1-4
v_gene: TRBV25-1
d_gene: .
abundance: .

CDR3aa: CASSLISGGYEQYF
CDR3nt: TGTGCCAGCAGCTTAATCTCGGGGGGATACGAGCAGTACTTC
j_gene: TRBJ2-7
v_gene: TRBV13
d_gene: TRBD2
abundance: .

CDR3aa: CASSLEYEGRGEQFF
CDR3nt: TGTGCCAGCAGCTTAGAATATGAGGGGAGGGGTGAGCAGTTCTTC
j_gene: TRBJ2-1
v_gene: TRBV7-3
d_gene: TRBD2
abundance: .

CDR3aa: CSVERQGELFF
CDR3nt: TGCAGCGTTGAGCGGCAGGGTGAGCTGTTTTTT
j_gene: TRBJ1-4
v_gene: TRBV29-1
d_gene: .
abundance: .

CDR3aa: CASSPVRGVVTEAFF
CDR3nt: TGTGCCAGCAGCCCTGTCAGGGGGGTTGTCACTGAAGCTTTCTTT
j_gene: TRBJ1-1
v_gene: TRBV14
d_gene: TRBD1
abundance: .

CDR3aa: CASSYSTNSYEQYF
CDR3nt: TGTGCCAGCAGTTACTCGACTAACTCCTACGAGCAGTACTTC
j_gene: TRBJ2-7
v_gene: TRBV6-5
d_gene: .
abundance: .

CDR3aa: CASSVPGELYEQYF
CDR3nt: TGTGCCAGCAGTGTTCCGGGGGAACTCTACGAGCAGTACTTC
j_gene: TRBJ2-7
v_gene: TRBV28
d_gene: .
abundance: .

CDR3aa: CASSPSGTSSYNEQFF
CDR3nt: TGTGCCAGCAGTCCAAGCGGGACGAGCTCCTACAATGAGCAGTTCTTC
j_gene: TRBJ2-1
v_gene: TRBV27
d_gene: TRBD2
abundance: .

CDR3aa: CSVSDGQGLNSPLHF
CDR3nt: TGCAGCGTTTCCGACGGACAGGGGTTAAATTCACCCCTCCACTTT
j_gene: TRBJ1-6
v_gene: TRBV29-1
d_gene: TRBD1
abundance: .

CDR3aa: CAWNAGHNQPQHF
CDR3nt: TGTGCCTGGAACGCAGGCCACAATCAGCCCCAGCATTTT
j_gene: TRBJ1-5
v_gene: TRBV30
d_gene: .
abundance: .

CDR3aa: CASSFQRGQETQYF
CDR3nt: TGTGCCAGCAGCTTCCAGCGGGGACAAGAGACCCAGTACTTC
j_gene: TRBJ2-5
v_gene: TRBV7-2
d_gene: TRBD2
abundance: .

CDR3aa: CASSLEGKRDRAQPQHF
CDR3nt: TGTGCCAGCAGCTTAGAGGGGAAGAGGGACAGGGCACAGCCCCAGCATTTT
j_gene: TRBJ1-5
v_gene: TRBV7-2
d_gene: TRBD1
abundance: .

CDR3aa: CSVVAGAGGNQPQHF
CDR3nt: TGCAGCGTTGTTGCAGGGGCTGGGGGCAATCAGCCCCAGCATTTT
j_gene: TRBJ1-5
v_gene: TRBV29-1
d_gene: .
abundance: .

CDR3aa: CASSYSRSSYNEQFF
CDR3nt: TGTGCCAGCAGTTACTCGCGGAGCTCCTACAATGAGCAGTTCTTC
j_gene: TRBJ2-1
v_gene: TRBV6-5
d_gene: .
abundance: .

CDR3aa: CAISESTSGGMTYEQYF
CDR3nt: TGTGCCATCAGTGAGTCGACTAGCGGGGGCATGACCTACGAGCAGTACTTC
j_gene: TRBJ2-7
v_gene: TRBV10-3
d_gene: TRBD2
abundance: .

CDR3aa: CASSRREEAPREKLFF
CDR3nt: TGTGCCAGCAGCCGGCGGGAAGAGGCCCCACGGGAAAAACTGTTTTTT
j_gene: TRBJ1-4
v_gene: TRBV5-6
d_gene: .
abundance: .